A selection of T cell receptor beta chains follows, all from one sample in a study of a mutant IDH1 vaccine in newly diagnosed glioma. Clones were read by immunoSEQ multiplex PCR, and TCRdb kept only the in-frame ones, dropping some. The table records tens of thousands of clones, roughly 80% of them present only once. The sequencing used PBMCs, collected from a glioma patient treated with radiotherapy, temozolomide or both. These receptors came from a man under 40 with glioma. Both conserved end residues are part of each CDR3. The D gene is left open where the match is weak. Rows give clone size only sometimes, using once, few, many, or a class for an expanded clone.

>TRBV7-9|TRBJ2-5|.|15|.
TGTGCCAGCAGCCCCGGGGAGACAGACCAAGAGACCCAGTACTTC
CASSPGETDQETQYF
>TRBV2|TRBJ1-5|.|13|.
TGTGCCAGCTCCTCGACGAGGAATCAGCCCCAGCATTTT
CASSSTRNQPQHF
>TRBV7-9|TRBJ2-7|.|14|.
TGTGCCAGCAGCCCATGGAGCTCCACCTACGAGCAGTACTTC
CASSPWSSTYEQYF
>TRBV5-1|TRBJ2-7|once|14|TRBD1
TGCGCCAGCTGGCCGGGACAGGGATTTTACGAGCAGTACTTC
CASWPGQGFYEQYF
>TRBV6-5|TRBJ2-1|.|14|TRBD1
TGTGCCAGCAGTTACGGGGGGACAGGGCGTGAGCAGTTCTTC
CASSYGGTGREQFF
>TRBV21-1|TRBJ2-7|.|12|.
TGTGCCAGCAGCAATTTGGCCACGGTGAGGTACTTC
CASSNLATVRYF
>TRBV29-1|TRBJ2-2|.|14|.
TGCAGCGTTGCTTTACTAGTTAACACCGGGGAGCTGTTTTTT
CSVALLVNTGELFF
>TRBV30|TRBJ1-6|.|13|.
TGTGCCTGGTCCAGCTCCTATAATTCACCCCTCCACTTT
CAWSSSYNSPLHF
>TRBV11-1|TRBJ1-2|.|13|.
TGTGCCAGCAGCCCCACGGGGGGATATGGCTACACCTTC
CASSPTGGYGYTF
>TRBV2|TRBJ2-7|.|12|.
TGTGCCAGCAGTGACCTCGACGACGAGCAGTACTTC
CASSDLDDEQYF
>TRBV5-6|TRBJ2-2|.|13|.
TGTGCCAGCAGTTGGCCGGAAACCGGGGAGCTGTTTTTT
CASSWPETGELFF
>TRBV12-5|TRBJ2-2|.|18|TRBD2
TGTGCTAGTGGTTTGGTCACGGGGGGATACGTGGACACCGGGGAGCTGTTTTTT
CASGLVTGGYVDTGELFF
>TRBV2|TRBJ1-6|.|17|.
TGTGCCAGCAGTGACGACAGCCAAGGCACCTATAATTCACCCCTCCACTTT
CASSDDSQGTYNSPLHF
>TRBV5-6|TRBJ2-1|.|15|.
TGTGCCAGCAGCGAGGGACAAATCCCCTACAATGAGCAGTTCTTC
CASSEGQIPYNEQFF
>TRBV6-5|TRBJ1-5|.|13|TRBD1
TGTGCCAGCGGACAGGGGGTAAATCAGCCCCAGCATTTT
CASGQGVNQPQHF
>TRBV5-1|TRBJ1-1|once|14|.
TGCGCCAGCAGCTTGGGACAGCTAGACACTGAAGCTTTCTTT
CASSLGQLDTEAFF
>TRBV13|TRBJ2-2|.|17|TRBD2
TGTGCCAGCAGCTCGCTTACTAGCGGGAGTTTAACCGGGGAGCTGTTTTTT
CASSSLTSGSLTGELFF
>TRBV7-8|TRBJ2-7|.|13|.
TGTGCCAGCAGTTTCGGGTACTCCTACGAGCAGTACTTC
CASSFGYSYEQYF
>TRBV29-1|TRBJ1-1|.|13|.
TGCAGCGTTGGGCGAGCAGGGACCACTGAAGCTTTCTTT
CSVGRAGTTEAFF
>TRBV28|TRBJ1-1|.|13|.
TGTGCCAGCAGTTTAGAGGGCGACACTGAAGCTTTCTTT
CASSLEGDTEAFF
>TRBV30|TRBJ2-2|.|16|.
TGTGCCTGGAGTGGAGGATGGAATGGGAACACCGGGGAGCTGTTTTTT
CAWSGGWNGNTGELFF
>TRBV11-2|TRBJ1-1|.|15|.
TGTGCCAGCAGCTTAAGCGGGCCCTCATTCCCGGGGGCTTTCTTT
CASSLSGPSFPGAFF
>TRBV4-1|TRBJ2-2|.|16|TRBD1
TGCGCCAGCAGCCAAGATGGACAGGGAAGAACCGGGGAGCTGTTTTTT
CASSQDGQGRTGELFF
>TRBV19|TRBJ2-3|.|13|.
TGTGCCAGTAGTGTAAGGGAGGGGACAGGGCAGTATTTT
CASSVREGTGQYF
>TRBV5-1|TRBJ2-2|.|13|.
TGCGCCAGCTCCCGGGACTGGTCCGGGGAGCTGTTTTTT
CASSRDWSGELFF
>TRBV7-2|TRBJ2-3|.|13|.
TGTGCCAGCAGCTCCAGGGTACTCGGTACGCAGTATTTT
CASSSRVLGTQYF
>TRBV6-1|TRBJ2-7|.|14|.
TGTGCCAGCAGTGTCGGCAGGCGAACCTACGAGCAGTACTTC
CASSVGRRTYEQYF
>TRBV28|TRBJ2-5|few|12|.
TGTGCCAGCAGCCGTGGGGAAGAGACCCAGTACTTC
CASSRGEETQYF
>TRBV18|TRBJ1-5|.|13|.
TGTGCCAGCTCAGGCCAGGGCGATCAGCCCCAGCATTTT
CASSGQGDQPQHF
>TRBV7-2|TRBJ1-2|.|16|TRBD1
TGTGCCAGCAGCGTCTCGAGACAGGGGGAGGGGTATGGCTACACCTTC
CASSVSRQGEGYGYTF
>TRBV15|TRBJ2-2|.|17|TRBD1
TGTGCCACCAGCAGAGACCCCACCCCAGGACAGGCCGGGGAGCTGTTTTTT
CATSRDPTPGQAGELFF
>TRBV6-1|TRBJ2-5|.|19|.
TGTGCCAGCAGTGAAGGTGGCAGGGTGAACGTTCAGGAGTGGGAGACCCAGTACTTC
CASSEGGRVNVQEWETQYF
>TRBV7-2|TRBJ2-5|.|14|.
TGTGCCAGCAGCTTTGGGGGGGCGGGGGAGACCCAGTACTTC
CASSFGGAGETQYF
>TRBV7-2|TRBJ1-5|.|15|.
TGTGCCAGCAGCTTAGGACCGAGAACCTTCCAGCCCCAGCATTTT
CASSLGPRTFQPQHF
>TRBV7-7|TRBJ2-2|.|15|TRBD2
TGTGCCAGCAGCTCTGGACTAGGGGACACCGGGGAGCTGTTTTTT
CASSSGLGDTGELFF
>TRBV7-9|TRBJ1-2|once|12|.
TGTGCCAGCAGCTTAGACGGGGACGGCTACACCTTC
CASSLDGDGYTF
>TRBV4-2|TRBJ2-7|.|14|.
TGTGCCAGCAGCCAGGGTGGGGATGGCGCCGAGCAGTACTTC
CASSQGGDGAEQYF
>TRBV2|TRBJ1-5|.|15|.
TGTGCCAGCAGTGTAACGTCGGGAGGGAATCAGCCCCAGCATTTT
CASSVTSGGNQPQHF
>TRBV4-3|TRBJ1-1|.|13|.
TGCGCCAGCAGCCAAGGGACCCCCACTGAAGCTTTCTTT
CASSQGTPTEAFF
>TRBV5-4|TRBJ2-2|.|13|.
TGTGCCAGCAGCATATATAACACCGGGGAGCTGTTTTTT
CASSIYNTGELFF
>TRBV28|TRBJ1-2|.|14|.
TGTGCCAGCAGTTTAGCCAGGGGCATAGGCGGCTACACCTTC
CASSLARGIGGYTF
>TRBV4-1|TRBJ1-3|.|16|.
TGCGCCAGCAGCCGGGGCAGGGGTTCCACTGGAAACACCATATATTTT
CASSRGRGSTGNTIYF
>TRBV9|TRBJ2-7|.|14|.
TGTGCCAGCAGCGAGGACAGTTTTCCCTACGAGCAGTACTTC
CASSEDSFPYEQYF
>TRBV5-4|TRBJ1-1|.|13|.
TGTGCCAGCAGCTTAAGGGCAAACACTGAAGCTTTCTTT
CASSLRANTEAFF